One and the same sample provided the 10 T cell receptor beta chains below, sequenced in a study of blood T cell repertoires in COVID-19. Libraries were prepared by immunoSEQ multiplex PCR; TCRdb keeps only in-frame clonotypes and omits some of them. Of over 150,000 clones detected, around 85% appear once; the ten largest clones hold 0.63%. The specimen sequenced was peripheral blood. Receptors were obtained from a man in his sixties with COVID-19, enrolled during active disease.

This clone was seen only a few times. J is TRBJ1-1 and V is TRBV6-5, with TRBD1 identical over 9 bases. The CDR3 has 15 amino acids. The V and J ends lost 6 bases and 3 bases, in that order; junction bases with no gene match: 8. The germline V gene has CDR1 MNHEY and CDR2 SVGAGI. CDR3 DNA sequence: TGTGCCAGCAGGCGAGGGACAGGGTTTCACACTGAAGCTTTCTTT. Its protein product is CASRRGTGFHTEAFF.

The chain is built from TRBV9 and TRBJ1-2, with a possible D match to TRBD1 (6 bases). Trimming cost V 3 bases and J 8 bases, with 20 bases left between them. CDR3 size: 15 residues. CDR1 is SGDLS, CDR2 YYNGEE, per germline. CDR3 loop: CASSGEEQGSVGYTF. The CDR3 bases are TGTGCCAGCAGCGGAGAGGAACAGGGAAGCGTAGGCTACACCTTC.

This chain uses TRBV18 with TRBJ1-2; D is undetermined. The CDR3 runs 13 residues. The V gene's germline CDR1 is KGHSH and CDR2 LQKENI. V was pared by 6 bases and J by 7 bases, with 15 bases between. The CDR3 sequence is CASSPVEGSGYTF. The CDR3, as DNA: TGTGCCAGCTCCCCGGTGGAGGGTTCTGGCTACACCTTC.

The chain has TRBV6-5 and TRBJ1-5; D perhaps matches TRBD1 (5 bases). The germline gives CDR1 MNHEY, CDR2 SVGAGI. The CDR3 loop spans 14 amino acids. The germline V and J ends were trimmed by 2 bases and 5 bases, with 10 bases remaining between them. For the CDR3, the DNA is TGTGCCAGCAGTTACGGCAGGGAAGATCAGCCCCAGCATTTT. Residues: CASSYGREDQPQHF.

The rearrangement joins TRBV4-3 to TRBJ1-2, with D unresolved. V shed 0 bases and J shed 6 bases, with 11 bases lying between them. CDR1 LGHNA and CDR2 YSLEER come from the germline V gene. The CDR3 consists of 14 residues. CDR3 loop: CASSQDWLTHGYTF. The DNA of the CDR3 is TGCGCCAGCAGCCAAGATTGGCTGACTCATGGCTACACCTTC.

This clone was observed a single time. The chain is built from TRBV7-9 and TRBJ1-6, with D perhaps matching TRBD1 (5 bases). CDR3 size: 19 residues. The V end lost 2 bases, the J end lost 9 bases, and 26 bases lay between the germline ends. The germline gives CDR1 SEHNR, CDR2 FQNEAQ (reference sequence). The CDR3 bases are TGTGCCAGCAGCTTACTAGGCTCGAGGAGGGGCCCGGGAGGTTCACCCCTCCACTTT. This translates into CASSLLGSRRGPGGSPLHF.

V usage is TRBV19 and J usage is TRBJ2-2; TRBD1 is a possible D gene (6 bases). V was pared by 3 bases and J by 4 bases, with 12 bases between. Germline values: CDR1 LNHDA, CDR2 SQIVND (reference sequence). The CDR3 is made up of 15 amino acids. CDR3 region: CASSMAGQLTGELFF. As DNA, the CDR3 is TGTGCCAGTAGTATGGCCGGACAGCTCACCGGGGAGCTGTTTTTT.

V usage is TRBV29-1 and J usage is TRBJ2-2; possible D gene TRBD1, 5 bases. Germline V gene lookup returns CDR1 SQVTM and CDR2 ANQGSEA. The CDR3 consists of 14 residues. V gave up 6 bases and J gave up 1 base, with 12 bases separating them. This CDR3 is CSVMVGQNTGELFF. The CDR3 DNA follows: TGCAGCGTGATGGTGGGGCAGAACACCGGGGAGCTGTTTTTT.

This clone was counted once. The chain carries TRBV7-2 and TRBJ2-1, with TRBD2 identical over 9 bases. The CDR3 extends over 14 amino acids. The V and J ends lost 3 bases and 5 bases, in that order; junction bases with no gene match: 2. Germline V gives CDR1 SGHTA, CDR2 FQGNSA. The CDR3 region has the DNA TGTGCCAGCAGCTTCTTAGCGGGGGACAATGAGCAGTTCTTC. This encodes CASSFLAGDNEQFF.

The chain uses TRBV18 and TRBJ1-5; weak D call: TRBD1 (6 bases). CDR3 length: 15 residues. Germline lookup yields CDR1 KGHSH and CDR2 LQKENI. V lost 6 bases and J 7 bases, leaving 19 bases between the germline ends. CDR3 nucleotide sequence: TGTGCCAGCTCGCTTAGACAGGTTCGCGGCCAGCCCCAGCATTTT. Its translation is CASSLRQVRGQPQHF.